These 25 T cell receptor beta chains came from one sample sequenced in a study of identical twins. From the 5' RACE reads, TCRdb called clonotypes with MiXCR, one entry per CDR3 protein. The data contain hundreds of thousands of distinct CDR3 sequences, over 9% of them seen just once; the ten biggest clones take up approximately 7.6%. These data were likewise used in another study, on yellow fever vaccine responses in identical twins.

The sample was CD8+ T cells sorted from blood. The receptors shown here come from a woman younger than 30 in good health.

This clonotype has ten or more counts. This chain connects TRBV29-1 to TRBJ2-7, with D maybe TRBD1 (5 bases). Trimming took off 4 bases at V and 0 bases at J, with 10 bases between the two ends. The CDR3 is made up of 13 amino acids. CDR1 and CDR2 from the germline V gene are SQVTM and ANQGSEA. The CDR3 coding sequence is TGCAGCGTTGGGACACAGGACTCCTACGAGCAGTACTTC. It specifies CSVGTQDSYEQYF.

The chain carries TRBV12-3 or TRBV12-4 and TRBJ1-2; D remains ambiguous. This CDR3 is built from 11 residues. V was clipped by 8 bases and J by 2 bases, with 6 bases between them. This chain's CDR3 is CASGRNYGYTF. In nucleotides, the CDR3 is TGTGCCAGCGGGCGGAACTATGGCTACACCTTC.

The table lists this clonotype with a few counts. This chain joins TRBV6-1 and TRBJ1-1; D remains ambiguous. Germline V lookup: CDR1 MNHNS, CDR2 SASEGT. Between the trimmed V and J ends, which lost 6 bases and 0 bases, there was a span of 14 bases. The CDR3 length is 15 residues. CDR3 bases: TGTGCCAGCAGCGCAACTGATTGGGTGAACACTGAAGCTTTCTTT. Protein sequence: CASSATDWVNTEAFF.

For the CDR3, the DNA is TGTGCCAGCAGTCCACCCGGGACAGGGGGCCATCAGCCCCAGCATTTT. Translation: CASSPPGTGGHQPQHF. The chain employs TRBV12-3 or TRBV12-4 and TRBJ1-5, with 12 nucleotides matching TRBD1. Germline trimming cut 5 bases from V and 5 bases from J; bases unmatched to any gene: 7. The CDR3 totals 16 residues.

This clonotype was seen at least ten times. The rearrangement joins TRBV7-2 to TRBJ2-3; D is ambiguous. Trimming left V 7 bases short and J 1 base short, with 15 bases between. Germline V lookup: CDR1 SGHTA, CDR2 FQGNSA. The CDR3 is made up of 15 amino acids. CDR3 DNA: TGTGCCAGCACCCCTTGGGGTTACGGCACAGATACGCAGTATTTT. Encoded protein: CASTPWGYGTDTQYF.

This chain joins TRBV7-9 and TRBJ1-6; D unclear. V shed 5 bases and J shed 6 bases, with 8 bases lying between them. Germline V lookup: CDR1 SEHNR, CDR2 FQNEAQ (reference sequence). The CDR3 contains 13 residues. The CDR3 protein is CASSARTNSPLHF. The CDR3 DNA follows: TGTGCCAGCAGCGCAAGGACTAATTCACCCCTCCACTTT. The whole variable domain, remainder taken from reference TRBV7-9 and TRBJ1-6, is DTGVSQNPRHKITKRGQNVTFRCDPISEHNRLYWYRQTLGQGPEFLTYFQNEAQLEKSRLLSDRFSAERPKGSFSTLEIQRTEQGDSAMYLCASSARTNSPLHFGNGTRLTVT.

This clonotype was counted only a few times. The CDR3: CASSLHGNEQYF. DNA of the CDR3: TGCGCCAGCAGCTTGCATGGAAACGAGCAGTACTTC. The chain employs TRBV5-1 and TRBJ2-7; D call uncertain. V was cut by 1 base and J by 5 bases, with 7 bases left in between. The CDR3 loop spans 12 amino acids. Germline CDR1 is SGHRS and CDR2 is YFSETQ.

V is TRBV12-3 or TRBV12-4 and J is TRBJ1-1; tentative D call: TRBD1 (6 bases). V was clipped by 6 bases and J by 1 base, with 18 bases between them. This CDR3 region has 16 residues. CDR3 nucleotide sequence: TGTGCCAGCAGACTTACTGGACAGACGAAGAACACTGAAGCTTTCTTT. This translates into CASRLTGQTKNTEAFF.

This chain links TRBV7-9 with TRBJ2-1, with 11 bases aligning to TRBD2. Germline loops: CDR1 SEHNR, CDR2 FQNEAQ (reference sequence). V dropped 5 bases and J dropped 5; count of bases not matched to a gene: 5. CDR3 length: 15 amino acids. The CDR3 nucleotides read TGTGCCAGCAGCCTATCGGGACTAGCGGACAATGAGCAGTTCTTC. This encodes CASSLSGLADNEQFF. Full variable domain (outside the CDR3, taken from reference TRBV7-9 and TRBJ2-1): DTGVSQNPRHKITKRGQNVTFRCDPISEHNRLYWYRQTLGQGPEFLTYFQNEAQLEKSRLLSDRFSAERPKGSFSTLEIQRTEQGDSAMYLCASSLSGLADNEQFFGPGTRLTVL.

This clonotype was picked up a small number of times. The V call is TRBV27, the J call TRBJ1-5; D remains unclear. Looked up from germline, CDR1 is MNHEY and CDR2 is SMNVEV (reference sequence). V shed 3 bases and J shed 7 bases, with 10 bases lying between them. This CDR3 spans 13 amino acids. CDR3 region: CASSFSGRQPQHF. The CDR3 region has the DNA TGTGCCAGCAGTTTTTCTGGTCGGCAGCCCCAGCATTTT.

This clonotype was recorded a few times. The J gene is TRBJ1-1, the V gene TRBV12-3 or TRBV12-4; 8 bases align to TRBD1. Trimming removed 5 bases from V and 3 bases from J; junction bases left unmatched: 17. This CDR3 region has 18 residues. In nucleotides, the CDR3 is TGTGCCAGCAGTGGGCGGGACAGGCATATCGGGTTTGACACTGAAGCTTTCTTT. Translating gives CASSGRDRHIGFDTEAFF.

This clonotype was seen repeatedly, ten times or more. As DNA, the CDR3 is TGCAGCGTTGTAATCAGGTCTGACGAGCAGTACTTC. Its protein is CSVVIRSDEQYF. The chain recombines TRBV29-1 with TRBJ2-7; D unclear. CDR1 is SQVTM, CDR2 ANQGSEA, per germline. Trimming stripped 4 bases from V and 5 bases from J, with 12 bases between. The CDR3 loop spans 12 amino acids.

In this sample, this clonotype turned up a few times. V is TRBV7-6 and J is TRBJ2-7; 8 bases align to TRBD1. The CDR3 is made up of 17 amino acids. Germline CDR1 reads SGHVS; CDR2 reads FNYEAQ. J gave up 5 bases and V 4 bases, and 16 bases lay outside the gene matches. CDR3 protein: CASSSFTGGPLRDEQYF. In DNA, the CDR3 is TGTGCCAGCAGCTCCTTCACAGGGGGGCCCTTACGGGACGAGCAGTACTTC.

The V gene is TRBV7-6, the J gene TRBJ2-5; D call uncertain. Germline V lookup: CDR1 SGHVS, CDR2 FNYEAQ. Trimming cost V 5 bases and J 3 bases, with 19 bases left between them. This CDR3 comprises 16 residues. CDR3 protein: CASSPVSYGTEETQYF. The CDR3 DNA reads as TGTGCCAGCAGCCCCGTCAGTTACGGTACTGAAGAGACCCAGTACTTC.

The J gene is TRBJ2-5, the V gene TRBV3-1; 10 bases line up with TRBD2. Germline CDR1 and CDR2: LGHDT and YNNKEL (reference sequence). Germline trimming cut 4 bases from V and 2 bases from J; bases unmatched to any gene: 4. The CDR3 loop spans 15 amino acids. The CDR3 nucleotides are TGTGCCAGCAGCCGCTCTAGCGGGGGACAAGAGACCCAGTACTTC. It translates to CASSRSSGGQETQYF.

The chain is built from TRBV27 and TRBJ2-7; 7 bases line up with TRBD1. The ends lost 5 bases at V and 2 bases at J; junction bases unmatched: 3. Germline V gene data show CDR1 as MNHEY and CDR2 as SMNVEV (reference sequence). This CDR3 has 13 amino acids. The CDR3 region is CASSEGQPYEQYF. The CDR3 DNA follows: TGTGCCAGCAGTGAGGGACAGCCCTACGAGCAGTACTTC.

The CDR3 sequence: CASSPTLGGVYYEQYF. The CDR3 region has the DNA TGTGCCAGCAGCCCCACCCTCGGGGGCGTCTACTACGAGCAGTACTTC. The V gene is TRBV3-1, the J gene TRBJ2-7, with D perhaps assigned TRBD1 or TRBD2 (6 bases each). This CDR3 has 16 residues. Looked up from germline, CDR1 is LGHDT and CDR2 is YNNKEL (reference sequence). Trimming cost V 4 bases and J 3 bases, with 19 bases left between them.

Ten or more counts support this clonotype. This chain connects TRBV3-1 to TRBJ1-5; the D is unclear. The CDR3 is 14 residues long. The germline V and J ends were trimmed by 0 bases and 3 bases, with 6 bases remaining between them. Germline lookup yields CDR1 LGHDT and CDR2 YNNKEL (reference sequence). The CDR3 sequence: CASSQEADNQPQHF. Written as DNA, the CDR3 is TGTGCCAGCAGCCAAGAGGCGGACAATCAGCCCCAGCATTTT.

This chain connects TRBV5-1 to TRBJ2-7; D perhaps matches TRBD1 (5 bases). Per the germline V gene, CDR1 is SGHRS and CDR2 is YFSETQ. The CDR3 spans 15 residues. Trimming took off 1 base at V and 2 bases at J, with 13 bases between the two ends. The CDR3 DNA reads as TGCGCCAGCAGCTTGCCTAACAGGTCTGCCTACGAGCAGTACTTC. Its translation is CASSLPNRSAYEQYF.

The V gene is TRBV28, the J gene TRBJ2-2; TRBD1 is a possible D gene (6 bases). V was pared by 4 bases and J by 1 base, with 16 bases between. CDR3 size: 17 residues. The germline V gene encodes CDR1 MDHEN and CDR2 SYDVKM. CDR3 in amino acids: CASSYDPDRENTGELFF. CDR3 DNA: TGTGCCAGCAGTTACGACCCGGACAGAGAGAACACCGGGGAGCTGTTTTTT.

This clonotype was observed a handful of times. The chain carries TRBV24-1 and TRBJ2-1, with 9 bases fitting TRBD1. This CDR3 is 15 amino acids long. Germline CDR1 KGHDR, CDR2 SFDVKD. V trimming: 6 bases; J trimming: 5 bases; junction bases outside the gene matches: 7. Here the CDR3 DNA reads TGTGCCACCAGTCTGACGGGACAGGGAAACAATGAGCAGTTCTTC. Its translation is CATSLTGQGNNEQFF.

This clonotype was detected many times. This sequence joins TRBV12-3 or TRBV12-4 and TRBJ2-1, with a possible D match to TRBD1 (6 bases). The CDR3 runs 14 residues. The V and J ends lost 2 bases and 10 bases respectively, with 15 bases between them. CDR3 region: CASSLMGTTAEQFF. CDR3 bases: TGTGCCAGCAGTTTAATGGGGACAACGGCCGAGCAGTTCTTC.

In its sample, this clonotype was seen a few times. This chain links TRBV12-3 or TRBV12-4 with TRBJ1-2, with D unclear. CDR3 size: 13 residues. Between the trimmed V and J ends, which lost 6 bases and 4 bases, there was a span of 12 bases. The CDR3 nucleotides read TGTGCCAGCAGCCCATTCCCGTCCTATGGCTACACCTTC. Translation: CASSPFPSYGYTF.

The rearrangement joins TRBV3-1 to TRBJ2-4, with D possibly matching TRBD2 (6 bases). Trimming shortened V by 3 bases and J by 9 bases, and 18 bases separated the two germline ends. The CDR3 loop spans 15 amino acids. Germline lookup yields CDR1 LGHDT and CDR2 YNNKEL (reference sequence). CDR3 region: CASSHPGTGRIIQYF. CDR3 DNA: TGTGCCAGCAGCCACCCCGGGACTGGGAGAATCATTCAGTACTTC.

This clonotype appeared many times. The V gene is TRBV5-1, the J gene TRBJ2-7; 7 bases align to TRBD1. The CDR3 spans 13 residues. CDR1 and CDR2 from the germline V gene are SGHRS and YFSETQ. Trimming at V came to 0 bases and at J to 5 bases, leaving 2 bases not matched to a gene. The CDR3: CASSLGQGNEQYF. CDR3 in DNA: TGCGCCAGCAGCTTGGGACAGGGCAACGAGCAGTACTTC.